A single sample is the source of the 21 T cell receptor beta chains below, sequenced in a study of blood T cell repertoires in COVID-19. The repertoire was sequenced with immunoSEQ multiplex PCR; TCRdb's copy has only in-frame clones and lacks some. The table has approximately 480,000 clones, about 91% seen once. Specimen: peripheral blood. The receptors shown here come from a young man with COVID-19, enrolled during active disease.

The J gene is TRBJ2-7, the V gene TRBV6-5; 7 positions agree with TRBD1. Germline CDR1 reads MNHEY; CDR2 reads SVGAGI. V shed 6 bases, J shed 0 bases, and the junction held 8 bases outside the gene matches. This CDR3 spans 15 amino acids. The CDR3 DNA reads as TGTGCCAGCAGACCAGACAGGGTGAGCTCCTACGAGCAGTACTTC. It is translated as CASRPDRVSSYEQYF.

Here the CDR3 DNA reads TGTGCCAGCAGCACCGGACAGGGGAGGCAAGAGACCCAGTACTTC. This encodes CASSTGQGRQETQYF. This sequence joins TRBV3-1 (or the pseudogene TRBV3-2) and TRBJ2-5, with 9 bases matching TRBD1. V lost 5 bases to trimming and J lost 2 bases; unmatched junction nucleotides: 6. The CDR3 sequence is 15 residues long. Germline V CDR1 and CDR2: LGHDT, YNNKEL (reference sequence).

The gene calls are TRBV2 and TRBJ2-5; 10 nucleotides line up with TRBD2. In germline, CDR1 is SNHLY, CDR2 FYNNEI. The CDR3 spans 15 residues. The V gene end was trimmed by 3 bases and the J gene end by 1 base; junction bases not matched to a gene: 2. Here the CDR3 DNA reads TGTGCCAGCAGTGATCTAGCGGGAGTCCAAGAGACCCAGTACTTC. Translating it yields CASSDLAGVQETQYF.

This chain connects TRBV6-5 to TRBJ1-1; no firm D call. The CDR3 is 13 residues long. The V end lost 0 bases, the J end lost 3 bases, and 5 bases lay between the germline ends. From germline, CDR1 is MNHEY and CDR2 SVGAGI. The CDR3 spells CASSYSRDTEAFF. CDR3 coding DNA: TGTGCCAGCAGTTACTCCCGGGACACTGAAGCTTTCTTT.

The chain has TRBV18 and TRBJ1-4; TRBD1 matches 10 bases. The CDR3 sequence is 16 residues long. The V segment lost 4 bases and the J segment 8 bases; nucleotides outside the gene matches: 10. Looked up from germline, CDR1 is KGHSH and CDR2 is LQKENI. CDR3 sequence reads: CASSRSGTGVGEKLFF. The CDR3 nucleotides are TGTGCCAGCTCACGATCCGGGACAGGGGTAGGGGAAAAACTGTTTTTT.

The rearrangement joins TRBV19 to TRBJ1-5; no firm D call. V was clipped by 1 base and J by 11 bases, with 12 bases between them. The CDR3 is made up of 13 amino acids. The germline V gene has CDR1 LNHDA and CDR2 SQIVND (reference sequence). CDR3 amino acids: CASSIVAGMAQHF. The CDR3 DNA reads TGTGCCAGTAGTATAGTGGCGGGAATGGCCCAGCATTTT.

V is TRBV5-1 and J is TRBJ2-5; a weak D match, TRBD2 (7 bases). Germline CDR1 reads SGHRS; CDR2 reads YFSETQ. The CDR3 runs 13 residues. The germline V and J ends were trimmed by 6 bases and 4 bases, with 13 bases remaining between them. The CDR3 DNA follows: TGCGCCAGCAAGGTGGGGGGGCCAGAGACCCAGTACTTC. It yields the protein CASKVGGPETQYF.

The chain uses TRBV5-5 and TRBJ2-2; 7 bases are shared with TRBD1. Per the germline V gene, CDR1 is SGHKS and CDR2 is YYEKEE (reference sequence). After removal of 2 bases from V and 0 bases from J, the junction contained 1 base not matched to a gene. The CDR3 spans 15 residues. CDR3 coding DNA: TGTGCCAGCAGCTTTGGGACAGCGAACACCGGGGAGCTGTTTTTT. Amino acid sequence: CASSFGTANTGELFF.

The chain links TRBV15 to TRBJ2-7, with 10 positions matching TRBD2. V lost 6 bases and J lost 3; bases outside the gene matches: 2. CDR3 size: 13 residues. Germline assignment: CDR1 LNHNV and CDR2 YYDKDF (reference sequence). The CDR3 region has the DNA TGTGCCACCAGTCTAGCGGGAGTCTACGAGCAGTACTTC. Translating gives CATSLAGVYEQYF.

In the case of this clone: Germline is not matched at one junction end, which may reflect a read error. This sequence joins TRBV4-1 and TRBJ2-7; the match to TRBD2 covers 7 bases. This CDR3 comprises 15 residues. Germline V CDR1 and CDR2: MGHRA, YSYEKL. The CDR3 protein is CASSQRDYPSHEQYF. The CDR3 nucleotides read TGCGCCAGCAGCCAACGGGACTACCCCTCCCACGAGCAGTACTTC.

This clone was detected a few times. This rearrangement joins TRBV9 to TRBJ1-5; D remains unclear. Germline V CDR1 and CDR2: SGDLS, YYNGEE. The V gene lost 0 bases and the J gene lost 3 bases, with 7 bases spanning the gap. This CDR3 spans 14 amino acids. As DNA, the CDR3 is TGTGCCAGCAGCGTAGGCCGACACAATCAGCCCCAGCATTTT. This sequence encodes CASSVGRHNQPQHF.

The chain links TRBV2 to TRBJ2-1; D gene ambiguous. The V end was cut by 1 base, the J end by 11 bases, with 9 bases between. The CDR3 loop spans 12 amino acids. Germline V CDR1 and CDR2: SNHLY, FYNNEI. The CDR3 region has the DNA TGTGCCAGCAGTGAAGGGGCAGACCAGCAGTTCTTC. Translation: CASSEGADQQFF.

This chain uses TRBV19 with TRBJ1-2, with a possible D match to TRBD1 (6 bases). CDR1 and CDR2 (germline): LNHDA, SQIVND (reference sequence). This CDR3 comprises 13 residues. V lost 5 bases, J lost 4 bases, and 11 bases lay in between. In nucleotides, the CDR3 is TGTGCCAGTAGTGCAACAGGGATCTATGGCTACACCTTC. It encodes CASSATGIYGYTF.

This chain connects TRBV19 to TRBJ1-5; TRBD1 is a possible D gene (5 bases). Trimming shortened V by 2 bases and J by 6 bases, and 14 bases separated the two germline ends. Germline-derived CDR1 and CDR2 are LNHDA and SQIVND (reference sequence). The CDR3 consists of 15 residues. The CDR3 sequence: CASSIQGQGGQPQHF. The CDR3 coding sequence is TGTGCCAGTAGTATACAAGGGCAGGGAGGTCAGCCCCAGCATTTT.

The chain carries TRBV29-1 and TRBJ2-3; TRBD2 aligns across 10 bases. CDR3 length equals 14 residues. The germline gives CDR1 SQVTM, CDR2 ANQGSEA. After removal of 6 bases from V and 7 bases from J, the junction contained 10 bases not matched to a gene. CDR3: CSVGPRLAGNTQYF. CDR3 DNA: TGCAGCGTGGGCCCTCGACTAGCGGGTAATACGCAGTATTTT.

The chain recombines TRBV18 with TRBJ2-5; the D is unclear. The ends were cut back, 6 bases at V and 1 base at J, with 6 bases in the middle. This CDR3 comprises 12 residues. Per germline, CDR1 KGHSH and CDR2 LQKENI. The chain's CDR3 is CASSNSQETQYF. The CDR3 DNA reads as TGTGCCAGCTCGAATAGCCAAGAGACCCAGTACTTC.

This clone was seen a single time. The V gene is TRBV20-1, the J gene TRBJ2-7, with a tentative D call TRBD2 (5 bases). The ends were cut back, 3 bases at V and 3 bases at J, with 9 bases in the middle. CDR3 length: 12 amino acids. Germline values: CDR1 DFQATT, CDR2 SNEGSKA (reference sequence). The CDR3 nucleotides read TGCAGTGCTAGTAGGGAGTTCTACGAGCAGTACTTC. It encodes CSASREFYEQYF.

The chain carries TRBV6-6 and TRBJ1-1; the D gene is possibly TRBD1 (6 bases). CDR1 is MNHNY, CDR2 SVGAGI, per germline (reference sequence). V was clipped by 6 bases and J by 3 bases, with 17 bases between them. CDR3 size: 15 residues. The CDR3 reads CASSKDRRGDTEAFF. CDR3 coding DNA: TGTGCCAGCAGCAAAGACAGGCGTGGGGACACTGAAGCTTTCTTT.

CDR3: CASSLSPTVHEQYF. The CDR3 DNA sequence: TGTGCCAGCAGCTTATCCCCCACGGTGCACGAGCAGTACTTC. V usage is TRBV7-9 and J usage is TRBJ2-7, with D unresolved. The CDR3 sequence is 14 residues long. Looked up from germline, CDR1 is SEHNR and CDR2 is FQNEAQ (reference sequence). The V end was cut by 2 bases, the J end by 5 bases, with 13 bases between.

The chain recombines TRBV28 with TRBJ1-3, with 8 nucleotides matching TRBD1. The V segment lost 2 bases and the J segment 3 bases; nucleotides outside the gene matches: 3. The CDR3 has 15 residues. CDR1 is MDHEN, CDR2 SYDVKM, per germline. The CDR3 protein is CASSLPDRGGNTIYF. CDR3 nucleotides: TGTGCCAGCAGTTTACCCGACAGGGGTGGAAACACCATATATTTT.

Of note for this clone: Other DNA sequences in the sample encode the same CDR3. V and J are TRBV18 and TRBJ2-5, with D perhaps TRBD1 (5 bases). V was cut by 0 bases and J by 3 bases, with 8 bases left in between. The CDR3 runs 14 residues. Per germline, CDR1 KGHSH and CDR2 LQKENI. The CDR3 sequence: CASSPPGQKETQYF. The CDR3 DNA reads as TGTGCCAGCTCACCACCGGGGCAGAAAGAGACCCAGTACTTC.